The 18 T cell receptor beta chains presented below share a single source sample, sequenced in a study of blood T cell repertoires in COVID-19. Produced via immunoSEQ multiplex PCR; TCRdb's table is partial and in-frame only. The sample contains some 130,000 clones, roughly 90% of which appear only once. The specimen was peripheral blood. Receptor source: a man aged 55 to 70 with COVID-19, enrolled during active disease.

CDR3 in DNA: TGTGCCAGCAGCTTACGCTCCCGACTAGCGGGGGGGCGGGATGAGCAGTTCTTC. Translating gives CASSLRSRLAGGRDEQFF. This chain connects TRBV7-3 to TRBJ2-1, with 14 bases lining up with TRBD2. With V trimmed by 2 bases and J by 8 bases, 11 bases remained unmatched. From germline, CDR1 is SGHTA and CDR2 FQGTGA. This CDR3 is 18 amino acids long.

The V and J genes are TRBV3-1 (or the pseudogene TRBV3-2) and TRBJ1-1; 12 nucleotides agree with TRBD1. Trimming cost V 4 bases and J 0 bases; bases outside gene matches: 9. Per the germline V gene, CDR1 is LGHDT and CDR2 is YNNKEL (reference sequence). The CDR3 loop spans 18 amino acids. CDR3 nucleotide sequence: TGTGCCAGCAGCCCAAGGGACAGGGGGCGCAGCATGAACACTGAAGCTTTCTTT. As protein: CASSPRDRGRSMNTEAFF.

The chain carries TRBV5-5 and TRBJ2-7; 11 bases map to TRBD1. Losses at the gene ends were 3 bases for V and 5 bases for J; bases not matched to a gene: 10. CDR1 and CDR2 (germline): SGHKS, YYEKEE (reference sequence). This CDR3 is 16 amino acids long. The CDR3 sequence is CASSSPLDRGRHEQYF. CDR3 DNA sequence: TGTGCCAGCAGCTCTCCCCTGGACAGGGGGCGACACGAGCAGTACTTC.

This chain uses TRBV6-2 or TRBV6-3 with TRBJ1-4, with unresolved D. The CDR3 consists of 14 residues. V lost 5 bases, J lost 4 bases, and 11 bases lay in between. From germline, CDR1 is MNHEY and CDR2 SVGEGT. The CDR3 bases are TGTGCCAGCAGTCCAAGACACAATAATGAAAAACTGTTTTTT. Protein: CASSPRHNNEKLFF.

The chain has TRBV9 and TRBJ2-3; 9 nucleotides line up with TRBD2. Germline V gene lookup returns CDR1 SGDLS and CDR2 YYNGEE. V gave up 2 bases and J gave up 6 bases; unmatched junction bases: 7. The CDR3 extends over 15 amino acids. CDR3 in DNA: TGTGCCAGCAGCGTCTCTAGCGGGGCCCTGGATACGCAGTATTTT. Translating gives CASSVSSGALDTQYF.

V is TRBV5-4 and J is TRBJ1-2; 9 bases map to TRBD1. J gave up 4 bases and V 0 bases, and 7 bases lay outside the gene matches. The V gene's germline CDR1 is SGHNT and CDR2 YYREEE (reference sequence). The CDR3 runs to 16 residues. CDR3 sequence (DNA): TGTGCCAGCAGCTTGGCCCGACAGGGGGTATTCTATGGCTACACCTTC. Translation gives CASSLARQGVFYGYTF.

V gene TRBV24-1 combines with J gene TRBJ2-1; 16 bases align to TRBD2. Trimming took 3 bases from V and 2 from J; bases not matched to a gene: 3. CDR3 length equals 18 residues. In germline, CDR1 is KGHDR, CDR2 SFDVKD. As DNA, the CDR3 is TGTGCCACCAGTGATGCGGGACTAGCGGGGGGGACCTACAATGAGCAGTTCTTC. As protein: CATSDAGLAGGTYNEQFF.

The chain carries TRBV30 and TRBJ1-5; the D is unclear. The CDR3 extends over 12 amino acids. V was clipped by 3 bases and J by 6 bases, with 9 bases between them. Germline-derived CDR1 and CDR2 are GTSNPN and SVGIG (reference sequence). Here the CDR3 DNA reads TGTGCCTGGAGCCCATCGAGTCAGCCCCAGCATTTT. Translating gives CAWSPSSQPQHF.

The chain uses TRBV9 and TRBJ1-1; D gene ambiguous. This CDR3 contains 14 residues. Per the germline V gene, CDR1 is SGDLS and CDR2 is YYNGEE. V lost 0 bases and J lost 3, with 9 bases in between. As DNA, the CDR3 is TGTGCCAGCAGCGTAGGTGGCGGAGACACTGAAGCTTTCTTT. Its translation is CASSVGGGDTEAFF.

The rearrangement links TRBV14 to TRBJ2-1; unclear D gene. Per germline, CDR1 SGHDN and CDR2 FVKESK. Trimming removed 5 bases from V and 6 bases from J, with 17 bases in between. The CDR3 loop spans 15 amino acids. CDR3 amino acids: CASSATVDFFNEQFF. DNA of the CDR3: TGTGCCAGCAGCGCCACCGTAGACTTCTTCAATGAGCAGTTCTTC.

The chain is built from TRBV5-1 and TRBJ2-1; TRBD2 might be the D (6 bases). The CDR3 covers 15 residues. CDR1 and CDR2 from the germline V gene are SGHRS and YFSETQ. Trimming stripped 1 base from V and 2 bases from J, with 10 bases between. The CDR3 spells CASSLRLETYNEQFF. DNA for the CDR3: TGCGCCAGCAGCTTGAGACTAGAGACCTACAATGAGCAGTTCTTC.

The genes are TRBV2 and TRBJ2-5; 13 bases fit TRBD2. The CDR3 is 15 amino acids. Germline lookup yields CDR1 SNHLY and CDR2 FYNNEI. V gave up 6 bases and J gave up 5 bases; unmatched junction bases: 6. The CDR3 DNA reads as TGTGCCAGCAGCCGACTAGCGGGGGGCCGGGAGACCCAGTACTTC. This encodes CASSRLAGGRETQYF.

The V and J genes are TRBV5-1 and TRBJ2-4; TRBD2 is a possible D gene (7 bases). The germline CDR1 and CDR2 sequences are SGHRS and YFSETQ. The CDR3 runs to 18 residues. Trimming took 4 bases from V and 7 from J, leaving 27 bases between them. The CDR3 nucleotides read TGCGCCAGCAGCCCTGGGGGGGCGGGAGCGTGGGACTCGAACATTCAGTACTTC. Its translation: CASSPGGAGAWDSNIQYF.

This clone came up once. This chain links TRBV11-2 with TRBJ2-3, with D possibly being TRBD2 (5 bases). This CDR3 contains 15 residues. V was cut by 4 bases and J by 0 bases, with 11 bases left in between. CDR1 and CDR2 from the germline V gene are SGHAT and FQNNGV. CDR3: CASSSLRESTDTQYF. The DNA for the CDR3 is TGTGCCAGCAGCTCACTCCGGGAAAGCACAGATACGCAGTATTTT.

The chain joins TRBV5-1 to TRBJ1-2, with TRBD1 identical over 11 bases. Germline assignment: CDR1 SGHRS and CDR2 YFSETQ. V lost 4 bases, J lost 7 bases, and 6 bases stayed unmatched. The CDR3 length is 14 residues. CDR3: CASSAGQGAGGYTF. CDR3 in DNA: TGCGCCAGCAGCGCTGGACAGGGGGCCGGTGGCTACACCTTC.

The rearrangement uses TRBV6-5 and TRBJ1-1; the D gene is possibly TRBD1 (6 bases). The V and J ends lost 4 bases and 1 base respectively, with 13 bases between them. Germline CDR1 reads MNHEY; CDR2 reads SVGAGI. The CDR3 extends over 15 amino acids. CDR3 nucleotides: TGTGCCAGCAGTTCCCCGAGGGGGACGAACACTGAAGCTTTCTTT. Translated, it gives CASSSPRGTNTEAFF.

The chain's CDR3 is CASSFPGSYEQYF. CDR3 bases: TGTGCCAGCAGTTTCCCAGGCTCCTACGAGCAGTACTTC. This rearrangement joins TRBV12-3 or TRBV12-4 to TRBJ2-7; D is uncertain. This CDR3 has 13 residues. With 3 bases removed from V and 0 bases from J, the gap between germline ends came to 6 bases.

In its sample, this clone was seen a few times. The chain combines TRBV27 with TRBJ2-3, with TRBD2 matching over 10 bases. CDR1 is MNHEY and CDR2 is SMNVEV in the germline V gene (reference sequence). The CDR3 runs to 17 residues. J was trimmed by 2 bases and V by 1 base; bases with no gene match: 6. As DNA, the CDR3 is TGTGCCAGCAGTTTATATGGACTAGCGGAACTCACAGATACGCAGTATTTT. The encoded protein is CASSLYGLAELTDTQYF.